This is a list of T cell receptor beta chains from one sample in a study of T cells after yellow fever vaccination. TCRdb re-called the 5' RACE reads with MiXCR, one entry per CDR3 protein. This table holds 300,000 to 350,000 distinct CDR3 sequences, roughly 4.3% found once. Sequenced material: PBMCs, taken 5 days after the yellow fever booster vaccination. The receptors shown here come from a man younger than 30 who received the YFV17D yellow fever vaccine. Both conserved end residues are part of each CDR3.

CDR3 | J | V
CASSLSTGADTQYF | TRBJ2-3 | TRBV7-8
CSPRGSGEETQYF | TRBJ2-5 | TRBV20-1
CASSAKIRLAGSNEQFF | TRBJ2-1 | TRBV27
CASRVIGKRGTGELFF | TRBJ2-2 | TRBV4-1
CSVERRTAYGYTF | TRBJ1-2 | TRBV29-1
CASSPLEGGYSNQPQHF | TRBJ1-5 | TRBV6-6
CASSLGVRGSTDTQYF | TRBJ2-3 | TRBV5-1
CASNSGATNEKLFF | TRBJ1-4 | TRBV4-1
CSVEGSSDSYYGYTF | TRBJ1-2 | TRBV29-1
CASSPISGGSYEQYF | TRBJ2-7 | TRBV4-1
CASSLIQGVEQFF | TRBJ2-1 | TRBV5-4
CASSQDGRQGDIQYF | TRBJ2-4 | TRBV4-1
CASSIQGVAGELFF | TRBJ2-2 | TRBV7-8
CASSPPKLGRPFGELFF | TRBJ2-2 | TRBV7-9
CASSQHGLFTDTQYF | TRBJ2-3 | TRBV4-1
CASSHRRTGSYQPQHF | TRBJ1-5 | TRBV6-5
CASSLGLEVGETQYF | TRBJ2-5 | TRBV5-1
CASSFRDRTYNEQFF | TRBJ2-1 | TRBV5-1
CASSLGRARTYEQYF | TRBJ2-7 | TRBV7-3
CASSKGLGGEQFF | TRBJ2-1 | TRBV5-1
CATSSALGTSGEETQYF | TRBJ2-5 | TRBV15
CASSKGRRGAQFF | TRBJ2-1 | TRBV19
CASSLGQGRSGELFF | TRBJ2-2 | TRBV5-6
CSATPRGGYEQYF | TRBJ2-7 | TRBV20-1
CASSQVYRGGATQYF | TRBJ2-3 | TRBV4-3
CASSNAGSNYGYTF | TRBJ1-2 | TRBV4-1
CASSALQGDWTGELFF | TRBJ2-2 | TRBV9
CASSHVLRGQGADNEQFF | TRBJ2-1 | TRBV4-1
CASSPRADNTEAFF | TRBJ1-1 | TRBV27
CASSLGRLTEAFF | TRBJ1-1 | TRBV12-3/TRBV12-4
CASSWGGAEEETQYF | TRBJ2-5 | TRBV7-9
CASTPSGAKDTQYF | TRBJ2-3 | TRBV25-1